These 9 T cell receptor delta chains share one sample of origin, sequenced in a study of gamma-delta T cells after stem cell transplantation. TCRdb reran clone calling via CATT on the RT-PCR reads. The sample has 7,000 or so delta-chain clones; more than 20% are singletons. The sample was gamma-delta T cells. The source of these receptors is a human donor. It is not recorded whose cells these are; they may come from a transplant donor.

V and J are TRDV3 and TRDJ1; D remains ambiguous. The length of the CDR3 is 18 residues. Between the trimmed V and J ends, which lost 4 bases and 0 bases, there was a span of 27 bases. Looked up from germline, CDR1 is TVYSNPD and CDR2 is GDNSRS (reference sequence). The CDR3 coding sequence is TGTGCCTCCACCCCTCAACTTGGGTTCCAATTGAACACCGATAAACTCATCTTT. Residues: CASTPQLGFQLNTDKLIF.

The chain uses TRDV2 and TRDJ3; perhaps TRDD3 as D (5 bases). With 3 bases removed from V and 0 bases from J, the gap between germline ends came to 23 bases. CDR3 size: 21 residues. Per the germline V gene, CDR1 is GEAIGNYY and CDR2 is EKD. Here the CDR3 DNA reads TGTGCCTGTGACCCTTTAACCCCTTACCTGGGTAGCTCCTGGGACACCCGACAGATGTTTTTC. It encodes CACDPLTPYLGSSWDTRQMFF.

For this clone: A read error is possible here, since a much larger clone lies one base away. V and J are TRDV2 and TRDJ1; D may correspond to TRDD2 or TRDD3 (8 bases each). The CDR3 has 23 amino acids. Germline assignment: CDR1 GEAIGNYY and CDR2 EKD. The V end was cut by 1 base, the J end by 0 bases, with 35 bases between. The CDR3 region is CACDTGFLRSLTEGYDYTDKLIF. The CDR3 coding sequence is TGTGCCTGTGACACGGGCTTCCTACGATCCCTGACTGAGGGATACGACTACACCGATAAACTCATCTTT.

V usage is TRDV2 and J usage is TRDJ1; D is possibly TRDD3 (5 bases). V lost 1 base to trimming and J lost 1 base, with 9 bases between them. Looked up from germline, CDR1 is GEAIGNYY and CDR2 is EKD. The CDR3 has 14 amino acids. CDR3 coding DNA: TGTGCCTGTGACACTTGGGGTCGCACCGATAAACTCATCTTT. It encodes CACDTWGRTDKLIF.

This clone was seen a handful of times. The TCRdb protein, from a much larger clone, departs from this DNA's translation at residue 13, likely by read error; the protein shown derives from the DNA. This chain uses TRDV2 with TRDJ1; TRDD3 agrees at 12 bases. This CDR3 comprises 18 residues. Trimming took 3 bases from V and 3 from J; bases not matched to a gene: 13. Germline CDR1 is GEAIGNYY and CDR2 is EKD. DNA for the CDR3: TGTGCCTGTGACCCTTTACTGGGGGATACAATGAAGGCCGATAAACTCATCTTT. This codes for CACDPLLGDTMKADKLIF.

The chain uses TRDV3 and TRDJ1; TRDD3 matches 9 bases. V shed 3 bases and J 3 bases; nucleotides not matched to a gene: 20. Germline CDR1 reads TVYSNPD; CDR2 reads GDNSRS (reference sequence). This CDR3 is 18 amino acids long. The CDR3 DNA reads as TGTGCCTTCCCCTGGATTCCTACTGGGGGACCGGGGGCCGATAAACTCATCTTT. Protein product: CAFPWIPTGGPGADKLIF.

This rearrangement joins TRDV2 to TRDJ1, with TRDD3 matching over 13 bases. The V and J ends lost 0 bases and 4 bases, in that order; junction bases with no gene match: 19. CDR1 and CDR2 from the germline V gene are GEAIGNYY and EKD. CDR3 length equals 21 residues. DNA of the CDR3: TGTGCCTGTGACACCCTTACTGGGGGATACGCGTCTTCCGGAGACAGCGATAAACTCATCTTT. Protein: CACDTLTGGYASSGDSDKLIF.

V usage is TRDV1 and J usage is TRDJ1, with 9 bases matching TRDD3. The CDR3 is 21 residues long. The V segment lost 2 bases and the J segment 0 bases; nucleotides outside the gene matches: 19. CDR1 and CDR2 (germline): TSWWSYY, QGS. CDR3 nucleotides: TGTGCTCTTGGGGAAAAAGGAAGAATCATTTGGGGGATAGGGGACACCGATAAACTCATCTTT. It codes for CALGEKGRIIWGIGDTDKLIF.

V usage is TRDV1 and J usage is TRDJ1; D possibly corresponds to TRDD2 (6 bases). V lost 4 bases, J lost 11 bases, and 29 bases lay in between. The CDR3 has 17 amino acids. Germline V gene sequence: CDR1 TSWWSYY, CDR2 QGS. CDR3 DNA: TGTGCTCTTGGGGCCGGCCTTCCAACAGGTCGGGTTAAAAGGCTCATCTTT. This gives the protein CALGAGLPTGRVKRLIF.